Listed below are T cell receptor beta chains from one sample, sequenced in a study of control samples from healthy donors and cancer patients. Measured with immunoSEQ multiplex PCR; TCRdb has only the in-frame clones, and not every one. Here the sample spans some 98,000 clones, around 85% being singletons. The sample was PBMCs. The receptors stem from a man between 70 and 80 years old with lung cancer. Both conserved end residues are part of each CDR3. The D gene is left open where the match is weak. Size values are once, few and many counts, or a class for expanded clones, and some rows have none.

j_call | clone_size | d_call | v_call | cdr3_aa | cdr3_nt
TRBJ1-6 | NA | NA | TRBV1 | CTSSQETGHNSPLHF | TGCACCAGCAGCCAAGAAACAGGGCACAATTCACCCCTCCACTTT
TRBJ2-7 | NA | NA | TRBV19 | CASSMTQTRNYEQYF | TGTGCCAGTAGTATGACTCAGACTAGGAACTACGAGCAGTACTTC
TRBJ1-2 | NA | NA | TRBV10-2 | CGCCESTDIDGYTF | TGCGGCTGCTGTGAGTCGACAGACATAGATGGCTACACCTTC
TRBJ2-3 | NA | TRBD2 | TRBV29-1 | CSVEFLAGRADTQYF | TGCAGCGTTGAATTCCTAGCGGGGAGGGCAGATACGCAGTATTTT
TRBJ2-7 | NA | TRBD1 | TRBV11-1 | CASSKPGQGLYEQYF | TGTGCCAGCAGCAAGCCCGGACAGGGACTCTACGAGCAGTACTTC
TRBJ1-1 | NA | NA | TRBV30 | CAWSFPNTEAFF | TGTGCCTGGAGTTTCCCGAACACTGAAGCTTTCTTT
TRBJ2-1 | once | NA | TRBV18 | CASSPPGAGVGFNEQFF | TGTGCCAGCTCACCACCAGGCGCAGGGGTCGGCTTCAATGAGCAGTTCTTC
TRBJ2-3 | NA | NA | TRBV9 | CASSVGGAQDTQYF | TGTGCCAGCAGCGTAGGAGGGGCCCAAGATACGCAGTATTTT
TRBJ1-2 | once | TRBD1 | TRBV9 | CASSVAGQGPLYGYTF | TGTGCCAGCAGCGTAGCGGGACAGGGACCTCTCTATGGCTACACCTTC
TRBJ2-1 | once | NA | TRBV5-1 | CASSLINGAQSNEQFF | TGCGCCAGCAGCTTGATTAACGGGGCACAAAGCAATGAGCAGTTCTTC
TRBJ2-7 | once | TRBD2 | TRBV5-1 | CASSSGLAGPYEQYF | TGCGCCAGCAGCTCTGGACTAGCGGGTCCCTACGAGCAGTACTTC
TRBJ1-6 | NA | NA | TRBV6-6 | CASSPSSNSPLHF | TGTGCCAGCAGTCCGAGTTCTAATTCACCCCTCCACTTT
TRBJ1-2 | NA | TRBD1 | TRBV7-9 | CASSSTGGGGGYTF | TGTGCCAGCAGCTCGACAGGGGGCGGAGGTGGCTACACCTTC
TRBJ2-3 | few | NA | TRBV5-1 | CASSFLLVGGKADTQYF | TGCGCCAGCAGCTTTCTCTTGGTCGGAGGAAAAGCAGATACGCAGTATTTT
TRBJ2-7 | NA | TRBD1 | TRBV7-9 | CASSTRQGFSYEQYF | TGTGCCAGCAGCACCCGACAGGGTTTTTCCTACGAGCAGTACTTC
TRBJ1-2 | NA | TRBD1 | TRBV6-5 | CASSYSRGQMNYGYTF | TGTGCCAGCAGTTACTCGAGGGGACAGATGAACTATGGCTACACCTTC
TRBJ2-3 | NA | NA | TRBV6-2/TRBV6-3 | CASSYLLSTDTQYF | TGTGCCAGCAGTTACCTTCTGAGCACAGATACGCAGTATTTT
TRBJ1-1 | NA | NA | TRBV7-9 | CASSPTVGNTEAFF | TGTGCCAGCAGCCCAACGGTGGGGAACACTGAAGCTTTCTTT
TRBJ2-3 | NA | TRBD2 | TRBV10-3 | CAIKSLAVPDTQYF | TGTGCCATCAAGTCTCTAGCGGTCCCAGATACGCAGTATTTT
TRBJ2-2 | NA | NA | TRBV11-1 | CASTRGNRAGTGELFF | TGTGCCAGCACCCGGGGGAACAGGGCGGGGACCGGGGAGCTGTTTTTT
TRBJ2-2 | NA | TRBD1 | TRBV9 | CASSLGQVDTGELFF | TGTGCCAGCAGCTTAGGACAGGTAGACACCGGGGAGCTGTTTTTT
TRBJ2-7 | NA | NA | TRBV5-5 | CASSLVATESYEQYF | TGTGCCAGCAGCTTGGTGGCGACAGAATCCTACGAGCAGTACTTC
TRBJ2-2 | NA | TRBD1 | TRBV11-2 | CASSFQGAAGELFF | TGTGCCAGCAGCTTCCAGGGGGCTGCCGGGGAGCTGTTTTTT
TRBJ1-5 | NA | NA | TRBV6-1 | CASSDEWSSNQPQHF | TGTGCCAGCAGTGATGAATGGAGTAGCAATCAGCCCCAGCATTTT
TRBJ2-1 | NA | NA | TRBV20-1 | CSASPRQGGHNEQFF | TGCAGTGCTAGTCCGAGGCAGGGGGGACACAATGAGCAGTTCTTC
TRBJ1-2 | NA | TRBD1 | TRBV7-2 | CASSPLTGVDGYTF | TGTGCCAGCAGCCCCTTGACAGGGGTTGATGGCTACACCTTC
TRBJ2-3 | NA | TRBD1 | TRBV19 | CASTGTGGYTATDTQYF | TGTGCCAGCACCGGGACAGGGGGCTATACGGCCACAGATACGCAGTATTTT
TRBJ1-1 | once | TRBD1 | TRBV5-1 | CASSPTGLTNTEAFF | TGCGCCAGCAGCCCGACAGGGTTGACAAACACTGAAGCTTTCTTT
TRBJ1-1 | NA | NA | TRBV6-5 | CASPGFTEAFF | TGTGCCAGTCCGGGATTCACTGAAGCTTTCTTT
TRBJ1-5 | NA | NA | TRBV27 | CASRGRIADSNQPQHF | TGTGCCAGCAGAGGCAGGATTGCCGATAGCAATCAGCCCCAGCATTTT
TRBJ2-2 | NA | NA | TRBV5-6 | CASSLASAGSTGELFF | TGTGCCAGCAGCTTGGCGTCGGCAGGAAGTACCGGGGAGCTGTTTTTT
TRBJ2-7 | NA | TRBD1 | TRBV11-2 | CASSRQGYEQYF | TGTGCCAGCAGTCGACAGGGCTACGAGCAGTACTTC
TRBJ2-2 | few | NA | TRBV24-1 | CATRRENTGELFF | TGTGCCACCCGACGGGAGAACACCGGGGAGCTGTTTTTT
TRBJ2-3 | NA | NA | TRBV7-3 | CASSPGTGLGTQYF | TGTGCCAGCAGCCCGGGGACTGGCCTTGGTACGCAGTATTTT
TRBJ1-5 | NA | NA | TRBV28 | CASSLGLHNSNQPQHF | TGTGCCAGCAGTTTAGGCCTACACAATAGCAATCAGCCCCAGCATTTT
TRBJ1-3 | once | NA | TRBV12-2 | CASRLAAGNTIYF | TGTGCAAGTCGCTTAGCTGCTGGAAACACCATATATTTT
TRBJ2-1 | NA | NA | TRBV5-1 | CASSLGGGALGDNEQFF | TGCGCCAGCAGCTTGGGTGGAGGGGCGTTGGGCGACAATGAGCAGTTCTTC
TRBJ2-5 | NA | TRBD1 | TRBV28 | CASSSHATGEETQYF | TGTGCCAGCAGTTCACATGCGACAGGGGAAGAGACCCAGTACTTC
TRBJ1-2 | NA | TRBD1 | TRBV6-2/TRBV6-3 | CASSSDRGLDYGYTF | TGTGCCAGCAGTTCCGACAGGGGGCTTGACTATGGCTACACCTTC
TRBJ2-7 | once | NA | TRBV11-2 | CASSIRTGFPQQYF | TGTGCCAGCAGCATACGAACAGGGTTCCCCCAGCAGTACTTC
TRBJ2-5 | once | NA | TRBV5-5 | CASSLPLGLETQYF | TGTGCCAGCAGCTTACCACTAGGGTTAGAGACCCAGTACTTC
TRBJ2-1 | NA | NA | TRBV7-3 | CASSSRQVNEQFF | TGTGCCAGCAGCTCGCGACAGGTGAATGAGCAGTTCTTC
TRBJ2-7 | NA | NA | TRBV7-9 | CASSLGGYSYEQYF | TGTGCCAGCAGCTTAGGGGGCTACTCCTACGAGCAGTACTTC
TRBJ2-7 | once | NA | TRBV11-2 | CASSQEYEQYF | TGTGCCAGCAGCCAGGAGTACGAGCAGTACTTC
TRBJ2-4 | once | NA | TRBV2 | CASRRTGVQNIQYF | TGTGCCAGCAGGAGAACAGGCGTTCAAAACATTCAGTACTTC
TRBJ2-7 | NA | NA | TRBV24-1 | CATSDGTFYEQYF | TGTGCCACCAGTGACGGGACTTTTTACGAGCAGTACTTC
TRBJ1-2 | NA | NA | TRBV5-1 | CASTVGVGDYGYTF | TGCGCCAGCACCGTGGGCGTGGGAGACTATGGCTACACCTTC
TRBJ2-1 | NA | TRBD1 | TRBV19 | CASMGQGAYNEQFF | TGTGCCAGCATGGGACAGGGGGCCTACAATGAGCAGTTCTTC